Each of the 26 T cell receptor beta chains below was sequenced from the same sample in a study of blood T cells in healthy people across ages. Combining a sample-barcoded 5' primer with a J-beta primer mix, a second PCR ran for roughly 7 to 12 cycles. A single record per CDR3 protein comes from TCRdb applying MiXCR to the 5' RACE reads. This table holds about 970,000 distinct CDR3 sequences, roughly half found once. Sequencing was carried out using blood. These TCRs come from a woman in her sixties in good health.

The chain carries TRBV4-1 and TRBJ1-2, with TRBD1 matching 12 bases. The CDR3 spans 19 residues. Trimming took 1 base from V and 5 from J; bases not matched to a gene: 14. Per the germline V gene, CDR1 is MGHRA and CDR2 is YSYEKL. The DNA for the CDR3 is TGCGCCAGCAGCCAAGTCTCCCTACGGGACAGGGGGCGAAGATATGGCTACACCTTC. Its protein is CASSQVSLRDRGRRYGYTF.

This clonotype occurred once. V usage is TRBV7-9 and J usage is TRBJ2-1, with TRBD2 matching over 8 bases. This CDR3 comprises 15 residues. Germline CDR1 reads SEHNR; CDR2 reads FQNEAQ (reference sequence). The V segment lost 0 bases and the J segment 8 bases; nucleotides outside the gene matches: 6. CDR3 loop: CASSLAGLAMDEQFF. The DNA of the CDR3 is TGTGCCAGCAGCTTAGCAGGACTAGCTATGGATGAGCAGTTCTTC.

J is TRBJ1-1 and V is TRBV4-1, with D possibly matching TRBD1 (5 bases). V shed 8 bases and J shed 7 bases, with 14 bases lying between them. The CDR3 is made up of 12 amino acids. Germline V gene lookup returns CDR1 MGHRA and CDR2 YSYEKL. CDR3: CASGGVGIEAFF. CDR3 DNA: TGCGCCAGCGGGGGAGTAGGAATTGAAGCTTTCTTT.

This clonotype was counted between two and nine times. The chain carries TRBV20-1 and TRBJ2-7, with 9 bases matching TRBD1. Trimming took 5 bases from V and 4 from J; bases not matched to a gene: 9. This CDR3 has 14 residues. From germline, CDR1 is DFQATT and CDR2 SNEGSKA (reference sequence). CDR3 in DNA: TGCAGTGCTGGGACAGGGAGGTTTAAGTACGAGCAGTACTTC. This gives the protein CSAGTGRFKYEQYF.

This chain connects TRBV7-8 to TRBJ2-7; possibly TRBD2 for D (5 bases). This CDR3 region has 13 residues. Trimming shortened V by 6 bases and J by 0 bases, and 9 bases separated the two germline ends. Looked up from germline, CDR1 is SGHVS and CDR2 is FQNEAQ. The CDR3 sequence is CASRKGSSYEQYF. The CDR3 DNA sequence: TGTGCCAGCAGAAAAGGGAGCTCCTACGAGCAGTACTTC.

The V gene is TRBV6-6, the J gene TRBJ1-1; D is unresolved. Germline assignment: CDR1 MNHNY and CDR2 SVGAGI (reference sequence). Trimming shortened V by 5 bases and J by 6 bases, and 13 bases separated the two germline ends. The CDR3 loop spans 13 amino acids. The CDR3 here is CASSPSLRAEAFF. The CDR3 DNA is TGTGCCAGCAGTCCAAGCCTAAGAGCTGAAGCTTTCTTT.

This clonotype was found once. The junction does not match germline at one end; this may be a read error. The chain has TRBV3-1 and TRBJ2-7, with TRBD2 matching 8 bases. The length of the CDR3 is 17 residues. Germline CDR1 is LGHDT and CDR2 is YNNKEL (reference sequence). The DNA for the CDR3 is TGTGTCAGCAGCCCCCAAGGGAGACTAGCGAAGAACTACGAGCAGTACTTC. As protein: CVSSPQGRLAKNYEQYF.

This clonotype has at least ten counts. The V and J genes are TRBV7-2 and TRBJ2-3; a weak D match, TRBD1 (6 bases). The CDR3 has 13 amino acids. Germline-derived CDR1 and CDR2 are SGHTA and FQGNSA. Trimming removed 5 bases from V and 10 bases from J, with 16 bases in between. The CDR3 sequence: CASSPRQDVPQYF. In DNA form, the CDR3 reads TGTGCCAGCAGCCCTCGACAGGATGTACCGCAGTATTTT.

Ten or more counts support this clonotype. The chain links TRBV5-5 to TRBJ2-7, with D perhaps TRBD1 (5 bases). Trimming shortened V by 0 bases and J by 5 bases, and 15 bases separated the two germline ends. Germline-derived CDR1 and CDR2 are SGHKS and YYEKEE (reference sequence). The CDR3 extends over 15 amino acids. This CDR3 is CASSLARTRVNEQYF. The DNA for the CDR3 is TGTGCCAGCAGCTTGGCGCGGACAAGGGTGAACGAGCAGTACTTC.

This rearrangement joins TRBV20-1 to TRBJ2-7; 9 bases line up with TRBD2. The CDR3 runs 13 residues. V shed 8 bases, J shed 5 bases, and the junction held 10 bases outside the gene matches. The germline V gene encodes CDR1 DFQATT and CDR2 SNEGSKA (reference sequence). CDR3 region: CSPWTSETHEQYF. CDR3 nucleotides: TGCAGTCCCTGGACTAGCGAGACCCACGAGCAGTACTTC.

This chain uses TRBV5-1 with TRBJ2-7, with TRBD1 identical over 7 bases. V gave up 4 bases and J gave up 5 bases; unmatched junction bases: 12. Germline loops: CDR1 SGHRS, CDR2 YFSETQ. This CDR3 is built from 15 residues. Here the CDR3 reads CASSMGQRRGDEQYF. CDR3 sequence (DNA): TGCGCCAGCAGCATGGGACAGAGACGAGGAGACGAGCAGTACTTC.

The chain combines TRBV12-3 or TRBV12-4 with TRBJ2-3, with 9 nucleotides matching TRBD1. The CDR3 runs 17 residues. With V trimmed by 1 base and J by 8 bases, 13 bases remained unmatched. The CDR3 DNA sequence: TGTGCCAGCAGTTTAGGCTCGACAGGGGGGGCGGTTGGTACGCAGTATTTT. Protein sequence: CASSLGSTGGAVGTQYF.

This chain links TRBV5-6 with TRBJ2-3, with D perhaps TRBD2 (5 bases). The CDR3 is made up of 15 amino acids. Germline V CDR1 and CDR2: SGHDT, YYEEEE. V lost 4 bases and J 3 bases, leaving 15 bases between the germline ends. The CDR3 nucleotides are TGTGCCAGCAGCCCTGGGCAGACTAAAACAGATACGCAGTATTTT. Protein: CASSPGQTKTDTQYF.

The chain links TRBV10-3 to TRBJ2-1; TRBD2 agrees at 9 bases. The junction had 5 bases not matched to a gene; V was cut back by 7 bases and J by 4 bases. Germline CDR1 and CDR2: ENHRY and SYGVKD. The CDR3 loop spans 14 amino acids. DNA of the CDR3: TGTGCCATCAAACCTAGCGGGGATTACAATGAGCAGTTCTTC. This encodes CAIKPSGDYNEQFF.

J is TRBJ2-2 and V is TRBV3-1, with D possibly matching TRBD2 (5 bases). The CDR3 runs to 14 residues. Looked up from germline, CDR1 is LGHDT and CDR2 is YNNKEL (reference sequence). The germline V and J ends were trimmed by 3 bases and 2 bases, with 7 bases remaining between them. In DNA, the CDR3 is TGTGCCAGCAGCCATGACTACAACACCGGGGAGCTGTTTTTT. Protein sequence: CASSHDYNTGELFF.

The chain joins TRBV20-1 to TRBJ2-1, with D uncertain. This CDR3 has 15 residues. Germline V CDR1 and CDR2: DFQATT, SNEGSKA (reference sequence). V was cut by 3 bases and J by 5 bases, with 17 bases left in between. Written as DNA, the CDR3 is TGCAGTGCTAGGGTTCCGGGCCCCACTGACAATGAGCAGTTCTTC. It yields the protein CSARVPGPTDNEQFF.

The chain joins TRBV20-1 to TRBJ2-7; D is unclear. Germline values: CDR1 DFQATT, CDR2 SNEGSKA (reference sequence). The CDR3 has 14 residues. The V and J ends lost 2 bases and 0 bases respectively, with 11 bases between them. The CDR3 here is CSARPRIVSYEQYF. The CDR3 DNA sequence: TGCAGTGCTAGACCAAGAATAGTCTCCTACGAGCAGTACTTC.

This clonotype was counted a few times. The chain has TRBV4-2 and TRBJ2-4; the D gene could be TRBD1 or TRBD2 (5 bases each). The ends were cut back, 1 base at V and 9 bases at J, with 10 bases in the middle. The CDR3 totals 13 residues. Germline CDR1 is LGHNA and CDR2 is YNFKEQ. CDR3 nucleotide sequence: TGTGCCAGCAGCCAAGGTCTCGGGGCCATTCAGTACTTC. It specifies CASSQGLGAIQYF.

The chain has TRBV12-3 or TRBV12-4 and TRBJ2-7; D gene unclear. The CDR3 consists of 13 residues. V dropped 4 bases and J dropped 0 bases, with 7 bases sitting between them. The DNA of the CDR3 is TGTGCCAGCAGTTCCGCTCACTCCTACGAGCAGTACTTC. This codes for CASSSAHSYEQYF.

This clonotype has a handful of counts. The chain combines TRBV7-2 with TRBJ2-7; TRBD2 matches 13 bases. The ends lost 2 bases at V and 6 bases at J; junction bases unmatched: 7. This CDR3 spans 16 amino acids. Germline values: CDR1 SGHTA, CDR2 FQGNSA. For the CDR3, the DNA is TGTGCCAGCAGCTTACGGGGGACTAGCGGGAAGGGCGAGCAGTACTTC. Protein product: CASSLRGTSGKGEQYF. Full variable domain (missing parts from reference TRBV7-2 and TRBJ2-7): GAGVSQSPSNKVTEKGKDVELRCDPISGHTALYWYRQSLGQGLEFLIYFQGNSAPDKSGLPSDRFSAERTGGSVSTLTIQRTQQEDSAVYLCASSLRGTSGKGEQYFGPGTRLTVT.

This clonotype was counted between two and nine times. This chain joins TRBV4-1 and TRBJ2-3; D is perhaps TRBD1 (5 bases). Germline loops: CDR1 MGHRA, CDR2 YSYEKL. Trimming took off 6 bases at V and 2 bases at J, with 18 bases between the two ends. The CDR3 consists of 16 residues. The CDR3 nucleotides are TGCGCCAGCAGACACGCAATGGGGCGGATCACAGATACGCAGTATTTT. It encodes CASRHAMGRITDTQYF.

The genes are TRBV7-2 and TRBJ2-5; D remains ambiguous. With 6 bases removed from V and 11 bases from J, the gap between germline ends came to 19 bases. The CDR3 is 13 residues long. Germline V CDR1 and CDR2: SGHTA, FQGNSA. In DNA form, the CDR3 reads TGTGCCAGCAGACCGGACCATTACAATGAGCAGTACTTC. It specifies CASRPDHYNEQYF.

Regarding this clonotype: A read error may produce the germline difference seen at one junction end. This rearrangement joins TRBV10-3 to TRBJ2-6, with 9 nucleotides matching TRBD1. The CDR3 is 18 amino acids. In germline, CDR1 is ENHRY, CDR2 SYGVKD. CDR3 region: CAISDWTGAPSWANVLTF. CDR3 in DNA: TGTGCCATCAGTGACTGGACAGGGGCCCCCTCTTGGGCCAACGTCCTGACTTTC.

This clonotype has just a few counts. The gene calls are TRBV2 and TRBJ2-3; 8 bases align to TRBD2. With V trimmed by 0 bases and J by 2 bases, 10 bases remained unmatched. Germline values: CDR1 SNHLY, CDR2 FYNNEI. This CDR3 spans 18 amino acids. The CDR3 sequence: CASSEALTSEASTDTQYF. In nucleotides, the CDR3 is TGTGCCAGCAGTGAAGCCTTGACTAGCGAAGCTTCCACAGATACGCAGTATTTT. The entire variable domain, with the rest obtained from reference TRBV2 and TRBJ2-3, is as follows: EPEVTQTPSHQVTQMGQEVILRCVPISNHLYFYWYRQILGQKVEFLVSFYNNEISEKSEIFDDQFSVERPDGSNFTLKIRSTKLEDSAMYFCASSEALTSEASTDTQYFGPGTRLTVL.

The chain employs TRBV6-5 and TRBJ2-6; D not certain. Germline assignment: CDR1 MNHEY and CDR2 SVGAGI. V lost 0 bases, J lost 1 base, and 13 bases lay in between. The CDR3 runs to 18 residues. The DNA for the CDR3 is TGTGCCAGCAGTTACTCCCCGGCTTCGACATCTGGGGCCAACGTCCTGACTTTC. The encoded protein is CASSYSPASTSGANVLTF.

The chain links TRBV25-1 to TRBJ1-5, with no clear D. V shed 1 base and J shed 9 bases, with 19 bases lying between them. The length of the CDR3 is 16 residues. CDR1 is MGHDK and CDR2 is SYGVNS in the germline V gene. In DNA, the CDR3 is TGTGCCAGCAGTGAATCAGAAAGTCCCAGCGGAGGGCCCCAGCATTTT. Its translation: CASSESESPSGGPQHF.